Below, 8 T cell receptor beta chains from the same sample are listed, as sequenced in a study of shared clonotypes between healthy human individuals. Measured with immunoSEQ multiplex PCR; TCRdb has only the in-frame clones, and not every one. The sample lists some 790,000 clones; around 70% were seen once. The sequencing input was memory CD4+ T cells sorted from blood. Sample subset: CD45RA-negative fraction. The receptor set was obtained from a woman in her twenties or thirties in good health.

This CDR3 reads CASSLEGQDIGYTF. In DNA form, the CDR3 reads TGCGCCAGCAGCTTGGAGGGACAGGATATTGGCTACACCTTC. The chain recombines TRBV5-1 with TRBJ1-2, with 8 bases identical to TRBD1. The CDR3 spans 14 residues. Germline CDR1 SGHRS, CDR2 YFSETQ. V shed 0 bases, J shed 7 bases, and the junction held 5 bases outside the gene matches.

The chain is built from TRBV7-2 and TRBJ2-5, with D uncertain. V lost 5 bases, J lost 0 bases, and 10 bases lay in between. CDR3 length: 14 residues. CDR1 and CDR2 (germline): SGHTA, FQGNSA. In nucleotides, the CDR3 is TGTGCCAGCAGCACCGTCCACCACCAAGAGACCCAGTACTTC. This codes for CASSTVHHQETQYF.

The chain joins TRBV28 to TRBJ2-7; maybe TRBD2 (6 bases). Germline V gene sequence: CDR1 MDHEN, CDR2 SYDVKM. This CDR3 is 15 amino acids long. Between the trimmed V and J ends, which lost 6 bases and 1 base, there was a span of 16 bases. CDR3 nucleotide sequence: TGTGCCAGCAGGACGCTAGCGCGCCCTTCCTACGAGCAGTACTTC. The encoded protein is CASRTLARPSYEQYF.

The chain uses TRBV5-4 and TRBJ2-3; D might be TRBD2 (6 bases). V shed 1 base and J shed 0 bases, with 12 bases lying between them. CDR3 length equals 16 residues. Looked up from germline, CDR1 is SGHNT and CDR2 is YYREEE (reference sequence). Here the CDR3 DNA reads TGTGCCAGCAGCTTGCCCCGCGGGGCTAGCACAGATACGCAGTATTTT. This encodes CASSLPRGASTDTQYF.

V and J are TRBV28 and TRBJ1-5; 7 bases are a match to TRBD1. Germline CDR1 reads MDHEN; CDR2 reads SYDVKM. The CDR3 runs to 14 residues. V shed 8 bases and J 6 bases; nucleotides not matched to a gene: 10. This CDR3 reads CASRNQGGIQPQHF. CDR3 coding DNA: TGTGCCAGCCGGAACCAGGGGGGGATTCAGCCCCAGCATTTT. The variable domain in full, with the rest retrieved from reference TRBV28 and TRBJ1-5, is DVKVTQSSRYLVKRTGEKVFLECVQDMDHENMFWYRQDPGLGLRLIYFSYDVKMKEKGDIPEGYSVSREKKERFSLILESASTNQTSMYLCASRNQGGIQPQHFGDGTRLSIL.

The rearrangement joins TRBV4-1 to TRBJ2-3, with a weak D call TRBD2 (5 bases). CDR3 length: 16 amino acids. Germline assignment: CDR1 MGHRA and CDR2 YSYEKL. Trimming took off 2 bases at V and 4 bases at J, with 16 bases between the two ends. The CDR3 sequence is CASSQPPGSSSDTQYF. The CDR3 DNA reads TGCGCCAGCAGCCAACCCCCGGGATCTTCCTCAGATACGCAGTATTTT.

The chain uses TRBV9 and TRBJ1-3; D unresolved. The germline V and J ends were trimmed by 3 bases and 0 bases, with 7 bases remaining between them. The CDR3 spans 14 residues. Germline CDR1 is SGDLS and CDR2 is YYNGEE. CDR3 protein: CASSDPASGNTIYF. CDR3 sequence (DNA): TGTGCCAGCAGCGACCCAGCCTCTGGAAACACCATATATTTT.

The V call is TRBV18, the J call TRBJ2-1; 9 bases fit TRBD2. Germline CDR1 is KGHSH and CDR2 is LQKENI. After removal of 4 bases from V and 5 bases from J, the junction contained 6 bases not matched to a gene. The CDR3 is 15 residues long. The CDR3 DNA is TGTGCCAGCTCACGGGTAGCGGGAGTTGACAATGAGCAGTTCTTC. This sequence encodes CASSRVAGVDNEQFF.